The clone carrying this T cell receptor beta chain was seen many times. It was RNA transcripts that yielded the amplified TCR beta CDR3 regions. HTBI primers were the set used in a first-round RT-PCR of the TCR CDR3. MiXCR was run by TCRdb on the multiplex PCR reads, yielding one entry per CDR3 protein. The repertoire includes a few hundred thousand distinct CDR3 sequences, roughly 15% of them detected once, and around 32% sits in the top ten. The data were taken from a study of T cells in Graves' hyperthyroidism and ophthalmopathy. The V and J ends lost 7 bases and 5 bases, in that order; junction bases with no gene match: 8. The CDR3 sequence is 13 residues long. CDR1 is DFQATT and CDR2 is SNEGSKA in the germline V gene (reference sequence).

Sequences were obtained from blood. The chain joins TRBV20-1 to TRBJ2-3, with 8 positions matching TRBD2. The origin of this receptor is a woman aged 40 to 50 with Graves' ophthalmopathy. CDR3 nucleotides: TGCAGTGGGGCTCGGGGGGGCCAAGATACGCAGTATTTT. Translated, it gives CSGARGGQDTQYF.